What follows describes a single T cell receptor beta chain. Antigen: not known. With V trimmed by 0 bases and J by 4 bases, 7 bases remained unmatched. Germline V gene lookup returns CDR1 SQVTM and CDR2 ANQGSEA. The CDR3 spans 15 residues. The second PCR ran about 6 to 11 cycles with a sample-barcoded 5' primer and J-beta primers. TCRdb used MiXCR to reprocess the 5' RACE reads, holding one entry per CDR3 protein. The sample carries some 670,000 distinct CDR3 sequences, more than 45% recorded once. The data belong to a study of blood T cells in healthy people across ages. Study-wide results and limits: Unsorted PBMCs ruled out conclusive naive versus antigen-experienced comparison. The recorded TCR beta diversity per million T cells decreased in a roughly linear manner with age.

Sequencing was done on a sample of blood. The clonotype originates from a woman of 80 years or more in good health. This sequence joins TRBV29-1 and TRBJ2-3; 7 bases match TRBD1. The CDR3 here is CSVEDRDSPPDTQYF. The CDR3 DNA reads as TGCAGCGTTGAAGATCGGGACAGTCCACCAGATACGCAGTATTTT.